Following are 28 T cell receptor beta chains from one sample sequenced in a study of tissue T cells after allogeneic stem cell transplantation. Generated by immunoSEQ multiplex PCR, the TCRdb table keeps only in-frame clones and is missing some. The profile covers 48,000 or so clones, with roughly 73% appearing a single time and less than 0.85% taken by the ten largest. Sequenced input: sorted cells pooled from one or two spleens. The source of these receptors is a pool of C57BL/6 mice in good health.

A remark on this clone: Mouse names are used for the genes. The read falls 1 residue short of the CDR3 end, and the missing part is taken from the germline J gene. The chain has TRBV13-2 and TRBJ1-4, with 11 bases aligning to TRBD1. This CDR3 has 16 amino acids. Trimming at V came to 0 bases and at J to 5 bases, leaving 3 bases not matched to a gene. CDR1 is NNHNN, CDR2 SYGAGS, per germline (reference sequence). CDR3 DNA (partial): TGTGCCAGCGGTGATGCCGGGACAGGGGGGAACGAAAGATTATTT. It specifies CASGDAGTGGNERLF. The CDR3, in full, reads CASGDAGTGGNERLFF.

In regard to this clone: The genes and germline here are from mouse. The read ends 1 residue early relative to the CDR3; the germline J gene fills the gap. J is TRBJ1-1 and V is TRBV19; tentatively, D is TRBD1 (6 bases). There are 14 residues in the CDR3. Germline V gene sequence: CDR1 FNHDT, CDR2 SITEND (reference sequence). Trimming took off 0 bases at V and 4 bases at J, with 10 bases between the two ends. The CDR3 sequence: CASSIEQGGTEVFF. The CDR3 bases that were read are TGTGCCAGCAGTATAGAACAGGGAGGCACAGAAGTCTTC.

A note on this clone: Here the gene names and germline are mouse. From the germline J gene comes the end of the CDR3, since the read stops 1 residue before it. This chain links TRBV5 with TRBJ1-1; 8 bases map to TRBD1. V shed 0 bases, J shed 9 bases, and the junction held 9 bases outside the gene matches. Germline values: CDR1 LGHNA, CDR2 YNLKQL (reference sequence). This CDR3 comprises 15 residues. CDR3 DNA (partial): TGTGCCAGCAGCCAAGATCCTTGGCAGGGGGCGAAAGTCTTC. It translates to CASSQDPWQGAKVF. The whole CDR3 protein reads CASSQDPWQGAKVFF.

As concerns this clone: Gene names follow the mouse nomenclature. The read ends 1 residue before the CDR3 terminus; that terminus is restored from the germline J gene. The chain couples TRBV1 to TRBJ1-4; 7 bases are a match to TRBD1. CDR1 is NSQYPW and CDR2 is LRSPGD in the germline V gene (reference sequence). This CDR3 region has 16 residues. V lost 0 bases, J lost 7 bases, and 8 bases stayed unmatched. The CDR3 sequence: CTCSADRTGEAERLFF. The CDR3 DNA, read in part, is TGCACCTGCAGTGCAGATCGAACAGGGGAGGCCGAAAGATTATTT. Based on the CDR3 plus reference TRBV1 and TRBJ1-4, the full variable domain is VTLLEQNPRWRLVPRGQAVNLRCILKNSQYPWMSWYQQDLQKQLQWLFTLRSPGDKEVKSLPGADYLATRVTDTELRLQVANMSQGRTLYCTCSADRTGEAERLFFGHGTKLSVL.

This clone has a handful of counts. Here the gene names and germline are mouse. The read is 1 residue too short to cover the CDR3 end, so that end is filled in from the germline J gene. V usage is TRBV20 and J usage is TRBJ2-7, with TRBD1 matching 9 bases. The CDR3 totals 15 residues. The germline V gene encodes CDR1 GFQATS and CDR2 STVNSAI. J lost 7 bases, V lost 0 bases, and 10 bases had no gene match. The sequenced CDR3 bases are TGTGGTGCTAGGGATCAGAACAGGGGGCATTGGGAACAGTAC. Its translation is CGARDQNRGHWEQY. The entire CDR3 reads CGARDQNRGHWEQYF.

Points on this clone: Gene labels here are mouse ones. The DNA ends 1 residue before the CDR3 does, and the rest of the CDR3 is filled in from the germline J gene. V usage is TRBV19 and J usage is TRBJ2-4; D is possibly TRBD1 (6 bases). The germline gives CDR1 FNHDT, CDR2 SITEND (reference sequence). With 4 bases removed from V and 6 bases from J, the gap between germline ends came to 9 bases. The CDR3 loop spans 12 amino acids. Partial CDR3 DNA: TGTGCCAGCAGTCCAAGGGGGAACACCTTGTAC. Amino acids: CASSPRGNTLY. The entire CDR3 is CASSPRGNTLYF.

As for this clone: Gene and germline names: mouse. The read falls 1 residue short of the CDR3 end, and the missing part is taken from the germline J gene. The chain joins TRBV12-2 to TRBJ1-6; a possible D gene is TRBD1 (6 bases). TRBJ1-6 carries the ORF label, with uncertain function. Germline V lookup: CDR1 SGHLS, CDR2 HYDKME. The CDR3 runs to 15 residues. The germline V and J ends were trimmed by 0 bases and 7 bases, with 12 bases remaining between them. Partial CDR3 DNA: TGTGCCAGCTCTCTCGGGGGAAGGGGGAATTCGCCCCTCTAC. It codes for CASSLGGRGNSPLY. The CDR3 in full is CASSLGGRGNSPLYF.

In its sample, this clone was seen once. Gene names and germline refer to mouse. The read comes to an end 1 residue before the CDR3 does, leaving the germline J gene to fill in the end. J is TRBJ1-6 and V is TRBV19, with D possibly TRBD1 on 5 matching bases. TRBJ1-6 is classed as an ORF, of uncertain function. Trimming cost V 0 bases and J 4 bases, with 11 bases left between them. The CDR3 sequence is 16 residues long. Per the germline V gene, CDR1 is FNHDT and CDR2 is SITEND (reference sequence). The CDR3: CASSIGRGLYNSPLYF. The CDR3 DNA, read in part, is TGTGCCAGCAGTATAGGGAGGGGATTATATAATTCGCCCCTCTAC.

A remark on this clone: The genes and germline here are from mouse. The read terminates 1 residue ahead of where the CDR3 ends, so the germline J gene completes it. This sample includes further DNA sequences coding for the same CDR3. V is TRBV3 and J is TRBJ2-3; D may be TRBD1 (6 bases). Trimming took off 1 base at V and 1 base at J, with 6 bases between the two ends. Germline CDR1 SNHLY, CDR2 FYNGKV (reference sequence). CDR3 size: 14 residues. CDR3 DNA, as far as it was read: TGTGCCAGCAGCTTAGGACAGGGTGCAGAAACGCTGTAT. Its translation is CASSLGQGAETLY. In full, the CDR3 reads CASSLGQGAETLYF.

Notes on this clone: The genes are named according to mouse. The read is 1 residue too short to cover the CDR3 end, so that end is filled in from the germline J gene. This chain joins TRBV20 and TRBJ1-4, with D possibly TRBD1 on 6 matching bases. This CDR3 spans 14 amino acids. V lost 1 base to trimming and J lost 0 bases, with 6 bases between them. CDR1 is GFQATS, CDR2 STVNSAI, per germline. The part of the CDR3 DNA that was read is TGTGGTGCTAGGGCAGGGGTTTCCAACGAAAGATTATTT. This gives the protein CGARAGVSNERLF. Given in full, the CDR3 is CGARAGVSNERLFF.

Concerning this clone itself: The gene symbols are mouse symbols. The CDR3 is cut off 1 residue early in the read; its end comes from the germline J gene. V gene TRBV29 combines with J gene TRBJ2-7; 9 bases map to TRBD1. With 3 bases clipped from V and 3 bases from J, the junction kept 3 bases outside the gene matches. This CDR3 is 14 amino acids long. Per the germline V gene, CDR1 is MSHET and CDR2 is SYDVDS. CDR3 DNA (partial): TGTGCTAGCAGTTTTTGGGACAGGGTCTATGAACAGTAC. It codes for CASSFWDRVYEQY. The full CDR3 protein is CASSFWDRVYEQYF.

Only one count was recorded for this clone. Gene names and germline match the mouse. Sequencing ends 1 residue short of the CDR3 end; the germline J gene provides the rest. The chain has TRBV2 and TRBJ1-1; weak D call: TRBD1 (5 bases). The CDR3 sequence is 14 residues long. Trimming took off 3 bases at V and 0 bases at J, with 8 bases between the two ends. Germline CDR1 and CDR2: LGHNA and YSYQKL. CDR3 residues: CASSQDNANTEVFF. The sequenced part of the CDR3 DNA is TGTGCCAGCAGCCAGGACAATGCAAACACAGAAGTCTTC.

On this clone itself: Mouse names are used for the genes. The missing CDR3 end, 1 residue past where the read stops, is filled in from the germline J gene. The V gene is TRBV24, the J gene TRBJ2-4; TRBD1 agrees at 10 bases. V shed 3 bases, J shed 6 bases, and the junction held 3 bases outside the gene matches. This CDR3 comprises 14 residues. Germline CDR1 reads KGHTA; CDR2 reads FRNEEI. CDR3: CASSLDRGRNTLYF. The sequenced part of the CDR3 DNA is TGTGCCAGCAGTCTAGACAGGGGGCGCAACACCTTGTAC.

A word on this clone: Gene names and germline refer to mouse. The read ends 1 residue early relative to the CDR3; the germline J gene fills the gap. The chain recombines TRBV5 with TRBJ2-1; TRBD2 matches 7 bases. This CDR3 has 15 amino acids. CDR1 and CDR2 from the germline V gene are LGHNA and YNLKQL (reference sequence). Trimming removed 0 bases from V and 6 bases from J; junction bases left unmatched: 5. The CDR3 region is CASSQDEAGGAEQFF. The sequenced part of the CDR3 DNA is TGTGCCAGCAGCCAAGATGAGGCTGGGGGTGCTGAGCAGTTC.

A remark on this clone: The germline and genes are mouse ones. The read ends 1 residue early relative to the CDR3; the germline J gene fills the gap. The rearrangement joins TRBV3 to TRBJ1-2, with D possibly TRBD1 on 5 matching bases. Trimming cost V 3 bases and J 1 base, with 6 bases left between them. CDR1 and CDR2 (germline): SNHLY, FYNGKV (reference sequence). The CDR3 consists of 13 residues. The CDR3: CASSLGRNSDYTF. The DNA read from the CDR3 is TGTGCCAGCAGCTTGGGACGAAACTCCGACTACACC.

About this clone: Gene names follow the mouse nomenclature. The read is 1 residue too short to cover the CDR3 end, so that end is filled in from the germline J gene. The rearrangement joins TRBV31 to TRBJ2-5; TRBD2 aligns across 10 bases. With V trimmed by 0 bases and J by 2 bases, 2 bases remained unmatched. CDR3 length: 15 amino acids. The V gene's germline CDR1 is GKSSPN and CDR2 SITVG. The CDR3 loop reads CAWSLLGGLQDTQYF. The DNA read from the CDR3 is TGTGCCTGGAGTCTCCTGGGGGGGCTCCAAGACACCCAGTAC.

Concerning this clone: The genes and germline here are from mouse. The read comes to an end 1 residue before the CDR3 does, leaving the germline J gene to fill in the end. V is TRBV24 and J is TRBJ2-7; TRBD2 matches at 14 bases. The J segment lost 7 bases and the V segment lost 9 bases, leaving 2 bases of the junction unmatched. CDR3 length equals 12 residues. The germline gives CDR1 KGHTA, CDR2 FRNEEI. CDR3 DNA (partial): TGTGCCAGGGGACTGGGGGGGCGCGAACAGTAC. Residues: CARGLGGREQY. The entire CDR3 reads CARGLGGREQYF.

For this clone: Mouse names are used for the genes. From the germline J gene comes the end of the CDR3, since the read stops 1 residue before it. The chain recombines TRBV19 with TRBJ2-4, with D unresolved. CDR1 is FNHDT, CDR2 SITEND, per germline (reference sequence). This CDR3 has 9 amino acids. Trimming left V 2 bases short and J 8 bases short, with 0 bases between. The CDR3 bases that were read are TGTGCCAGCAGTATCACCTTGTAC. Its translation is CASSITLY. The full CDR3 sequence reads CASSITLYF.

Comments on this clone: Gene names are mouse gene names. The read gets to within 1 residue of the CDR3 end, and the germline J gene fills in the rest. The genes are TRBV1 and TRBJ2-1; TRBD2 matches 7 bases. Losses at the gene ends were 3 bases for V and 0 bases for J; bases not matched to a gene: 2. This CDR3 contains 15 residues. The germline gives CDR1 NSQYPW, CDR2 LRSPGD (reference sequence). The DNA read from the CDR3 is TGCACCTGCAGTGCCACTGGGGCTAACTATGCTGAGCAGTTC. As protein: CTCSATGANYAEQF. In full, the CDR3 reads CTCSATGANYAEQFF.

About this clone itself: Any gene name here is a mouse gene name. Read sequence stops 1 residue before the CDR3 end, and the germline J gene provides the missing end. The chain has TRBV5 and TRBJ1-4, with D tentatively TRBD1 (6 bases). Germline CDR1 reads LGHNA; CDR2 reads YNLKQL (reference sequence). V was cut by 4 bases and J by 3 bases, with 9 bases left in between. This CDR3 region has 14 residues. CDR3 sequence: CASSPRDTNERLFF. CDR3 DNA, as far as it was read: TGTGCCAGCAGCCCCCGGGACACCAACGAAAGATTATTT.

Concerning this clone itself: The genes and germline here are from mouse. The read comes to an end 1 residue before the CDR3 does, leaving the germline J gene to fill in the end. The chain joins TRBV3 to TRBJ1-2; D ambiguous. The V end lost 1 base, the J end lost 0 bases, and 3 bases lay between the germline ends. CDR1 is SNHLY and CDR2 is FYNGKV in the germline V gene (reference sequence). The CDR3 is 13 residues long. The CDR3 DNA, read in part, is TGTGCCAGCAGCTTAGATTCAAACTCCGACTACACC. Translating gives CASSLDSNSDYT. The whole CDR3 protein is CASSLDSNSDYTF.

On this clone itself: Mouse names are used for the genes. The read terminates 1 residue before the CDR3 end, so the remaining end is supplied by the germline J gene. The J gene is TRBJ2-3, the V gene TRBV3; D is unclear. Trimming took off 5 bases at V and 0 bases at J, with 9 bases between the two ends. The CDR3 consists of 14 residues. Germline V lookup: CDR1 SNHLY, CDR2 FYNGKV (reference sequence). The CDR3 region is CASSAAASAETLYF. CDR3 DNA, as far as it was read: TGTGCCAGCAGCGCGGCGGCTAGTGCAGAAACGCTGTAT.

Worth noting for this clone: Mouse germline and gene names are used. The read falls 1 residue short of the CDR3 end, and the missing part is taken from the germline J gene. V and J are TRBV5 and TRBJ1-4; 8 bases align to TRBD1. CDR3 length: 15 amino acids. Germline trimming cut 0 bases from V and 5 bases from J; bases unmatched to any gene: 2. Germline CDR1 LGHNA, CDR2 YNLKQL (reference sequence). The DNA read from the CDR3 is TGTGCCAGCAGCCAAGACAGGGGGCAGAACGAAAGATTATTT. It encodes CASSQDRGQNERLF. The whole CDR3 sequence is CASSQDRGQNERLFF.

Turning to this clone: The genes and germline here are from mouse. The read finishes 1 residue shy of the CDR3 end, and the germline J gene is used to complete it. The chain is built from TRBV29 and TRBJ2-4; D is tentatively TRBD1 or TRBD2 (5 bases each). The germline V and J ends were trimmed by 0 bases and 3 bases, with 7 bases remaining between them. This CDR3 contains 14 residues. Germline CDR1 is MSHET and CDR2 is SYDVDS. The CDR3 region is CASSLSRGQNTLYF. The CDR3 DNA, read in part, is TGTGCTAGCAGTTTATCGCGGGGGCAAAACACCTTGTAC.

In the case of this clone: Mouse gene names apply. From the germline J gene comes the end of the CDR3, since the read stops 1 residue before it. The chain uses TRBV29 and TRBJ2-7; D gene unclear. V was clipped by 3 bases and J by 6 bases, with 6 bases between them. CDR1 MSHET and CDR2 SYDVDS come from the germline V gene. The CDR3 totals 11 residues. The sequenced part of the CDR3 DNA is TGTGCTAGCAGTTTGAGCCTTGAACAGTAC. Amino acids: CASSLSLEQY. The whole CDR3 protein is CASSLSLEQYF. The whole variable domain, filled in from reference TRBV29 and TRBJ2-7, reads DMKVTQMPRYLIKRMGENVLLECGQDMSHETMYWYRQDPGLGLQLIYISYDVDSNSEGDIPKGYRVSRKKREHFSLILDSAKTNQTSVYFCASSLSLEQYFGPGTRLTVL.

Regarding this clone: The gene names here belong to mouse. Incomplete CDR3 DNA: TGTGCCAGCGGTGAGGGGACTGGGGGGAGAGAACAGTAC. Its protein is CASGEGTGGREQY. The full CDR3 is CASGEGTGGREQYF. The chain carries TRBV13-2 and TRBJ2-7, with 12 bases that match TRBD2. The observed sequence ends 1 residue before the CDR3 terminus, with the missing tail filled in from the germline J gene. CDR3 length: 14 amino acids. Germline loops: CDR1 NNHNN, CDR2 SYGAGS (reference sequence). V shed 2 bases and J 7 bases; nucleotides not matched to a gene: 4.

Comment on this clone: These gene names are mouse names. The read ends 1 residue before the CDR3 terminus; that terminus is restored from the germline J gene. The gene calls are TRBV1 and TRBJ2-1; D not certain. V dropped 1 base and J dropped 3 bases, with 4 bases sitting between them. The CDR3 has 13 amino acids. Germline loops: CDR1 NSQYPW, CDR2 LRSPGD (reference sequence). The DNA read from the CDR3 is TGCACCTGCAGTGCAGGGAGCTATGCTGAGCAGTTC. It specifies CTCSAGSYAEQF. The whole CDR3 is CTCSAGSYAEQFF.

To note about this clone: Each gene name is a mouse one. The DNA ends 1 residue before the CDR3 does, and the rest of the CDR3 is filled in from the germline J gene. In the same sample, other DNA sequences code for this CDR3. V gene TRBV15 combines with J gene TRBJ2-4; D is uncertain. CDR3 length equals 13 residues. Trimming shortened V by 2 bases and J by 0 bases, and 3 bases separated the two germline ends. Germline-derived CDR1 and CDR2 are SGHND and FRSKSL. The CDR3 DNA, read in part, is TGTGCCAGCAGTTTATCCAGTCAAAACACCTTGTAC. The encoded protein is CASSLSSQNTLY. The entire CDR3 reads CASSLSSQNTLYF.